The rows below give T cell receptor beta chains drawn from one sample of a study of blood T cell repertoires in COVID-19. Repertoires were generated with immunoSEQ multiplex PCR, while TCRdb's copy carries only in-frame clones and drops some. The data contain 90,000 to 150,000 clones, approximately 83% of them seen just once; the ten biggest clones take up roughly 10%. The source material was peripheral blood. These receptors were obtained from a man older than 75 with acute or convalescent COVID-19. Each CDR3 is given with its conserved first and last residue. The D gene is left open where the match is weak. Size is omitted from some rows. Given values are once, few, many or a class for expanded clones.

size: NA
V: TRBV28
J: TRBJ1-5
D: NA
DNA: TGTGCCAGCAGCCCTGGAGTTAGGAGCAATCAGCCCCAGCATTTT
CDR3: CASSPGVRSNQPQHF

size: few
V: TRBV3-1/TRBV3-2
J: TRBJ2-7
D: TRBD1
DNA: TGTGCCAGCAGCCAAGCGGGCAGGGGGAGCGAGCAGTACTTC
CDR3: CASSQAGRGSEQYF

size: NA
V: TRBV20-1
J: TRBJ2-3
D: NA
DNA: TGCAGTGCTAGTGGAGCGTCCTTCACAGATACGCAGTATTTT
CDR3: CSASGASFTDTQYF

size: NA
V: TRBV20-1
J: TRBJ1-1
D: NA
DNA: TGCAGTGCCCAGGAGGCGCCGAGGGCTTTCTTT
CDR3: CSAQEAPRAFF

size: NA
V: TRBV12-3/TRBV12-4
J: TRBJ2-7
D: TRBD2
DNA: TGTGCCAGCAGCAGACTAGCGCTCGGCGAGCAGTACTTC
CDR3: CASSRLALGEQYF

size: few
V: TRBV19
J: TRBJ1-5
D: TRBD1
DNA: TGTGCCAGTAGTTACACCAGGGGGGCTCAGCCCCAGCATTTT
CDR3: CASSYTRGAQPQHF

size: NA
V: TRBV18
J: TRBJ1-2
D: NA
DNA: TGTGCCAGCTCACCATCTCGGACACCCTATACCTATGGCTACACCTTC
CDR3: CASSPSRTPYTYGYTF

size: NA
V: TRBV18
J: TRBJ1-5
D: NA
DNA: TGTGCCAGCTCACCTACCAACTTGAATCAGCCCCAGCATTTT
CDR3: CASSPTNLNQPQHF

size: NA
V: TRBV5-6
J: TRBJ2-1
D: TRBD2
DNA: TGTGCCAGCAGCTCCCGAGCGGGACCCCATTACAATGAGCAGTTCTTC
CDR3: CASSSRAGPHYNEQFF

size: NA
V: TRBV4-1
J: TRBJ1-1
D: TRBD1
DNA: TGCGCCAGCAGCCAAGATAGTTCAGGGGGCGCAGAAGCTTTCTTT
CDR3: CASSQDSSGGAEAFF

size: few
V: TRBV18
J: TRBJ2-7
D: TRBD1
DNA: TGTGCCAGCTCACCTGGGACAGGCTCCTACGAGCAGTACTTC
CDR3: CASSPGTGSYEQYF

size: NA
V: TRBV7-9
J: TRBJ1-2
D: NA
DNA: TGTGCCAGCACTTACCGGGGGGGTTACGGCTACACCTTC
CDR3: CASTYRGGYGYTF

size: NA
V: TRBV6-5
J: TRBJ1-2
D: NA
DNA: TGTGCCAGCAGCGATGGCTTCTATGGCTACACCTTC
CDR3: CASSDGFYGYTF

size: NA
V: TRBV4-2
J: TRBJ2-1
D: TRBD2
DNA: TGTGCCAGCAGCCAAGTCGCTAGCGGGAGAAGCGATGAGCAGTTCTTC
CDR3: CASSQVASGRSDEQFF

size: NA
V: TRBV19
J: TRBJ2-1
D: TRBD2
DNA: TGTGCCAGTAGTAGCCGGGACGGGGGGACTAGCGGGAGAGATGAGCAGTTCTTC
CDR3: CASSSRDGGTSGRDEQFF

size: NA
V: TRBV24-1
J: TRBJ2-1
D: NA
DNA: TGTGCCACCGCGGACCGACAGAGCTCCTACAATGAGCAGTTCTTC
CDR3: CATADRQSSYNEQFF

size: NA
V: TRBV24-1
J: TRBJ2-5
D: NA
DNA: TGTGCCACCAGTGATCCAAACTCCGGACAGCAAGAAGAGACCCAGTACTTC
CDR3: CATSDPNSGQQEETQYF

size: NA
V: TRBV5-1
J: TRBJ1-3
D: NA
DNA: TGCGCCAGCAGCTTGGCGTCGACGGGAGACACCATATATTTT
CDR3: CASSLASTGDTIYF

size: few
V: TRBV14
J: TRBJ1-1
D: TRBD1
DNA: TGTGCCAGCAGCCTGGTCGGGGACAGGGGTACGGAGGGAGCTTTCTTT
CDR3: CASSLVGDRGTEGAFF

size: NA
V: TRBV5-6
J: TRBJ1-5
D: NA
DNA: TGTGCCAGCAGCCTAGGGCAGGGCAGGGCGGGGAATCAGCCCCAGCATTTT
CDR3: CASSLGQGRAGNQPQHF

size: NA
V: TRBV2
J: TRBJ1-2
D: NA
DNA: TGTGCCAGCAGTGTGGGAGGTCTTGATGGCTACACCTTC
CDR3: CASSVGGLDGYTF

size: NA
V: TRBV9
J: TRBJ2-1
D: TRBD2
DNA: TGTGCCAGCAGCCCCCGTTTAGCGGGCTTCAATGAGCAGTTCTTC
CDR3: CASSPRLAGFNEQFF

size: NA
V: TRBV2
J: TRBJ1-2
D: NA
DNA: TGTGCCAGCGGGGCAGCCGCTAACTATGGCTACACCTTC
CDR3: CASGAAANYGYTF

size: NA
V: TRBV9
J: TRBJ1-4
D: TRBD1
DNA: TGTGCCAGCAGCGCAAGACAGGGGGGAAATGAAAAACTGTTTTTT
CDR3: CASSARQGGNEKLFF

size: NA
V: TRBV11-2
J: TRBJ2-3
D: NA
DNA: TGTGCCAGCAGCTCGCCTCTGTCTAGACTAAGCACAGATACGCAGTATTTT
CDR3: CASSSPLSRLSTDTQYF

size: NA
V: TRBV15
J: TRBJ2-6
D: TRBD2
DNA: TGTGCCACCGGGGGGGGCTCTGGGGCCAACGTCCTGACTTTC
CDR3: CATGGGSGANVLTF

size: NA
V: TRBV9
J: TRBJ1-4
D: NA
DNA: TGTGCCAGCAGCGGCCAGGGGTTGTCTAATGAAAAACTGTTTTTT
CDR3: CASSGQGLSNEKLFF

size: NA
V: TRBV7-8
J: TRBJ2-3
D: TRBD1
DNA: TGTGCCAGCAGCTTCCGGGACAGGGCCACACATACGCAGTATTTT
CDR3: CASSFRDRATHTQYF

size: NA
V: TRBV3-1/TRBV3-2
J: TRBJ2-1
D: NA
DNA: TGTGCCAGCTCCTCAGGGGGAGGAAGGAATGAGCAGTTCTTC
CDR3: CASSSGGGRNEQFF

size: NA
V: TRBV5-1
J: TRBJ2-5
D: TRBD1
DNA: TGCGCCAGCAGCGGCCCGGGACAGACACTCACTAAGACCCAGTACTTC
CDR3: CASSGPGQTLTKTQYF

size: NA
V: TRBV3-1/TRBV3-2
J: TRBJ2-5
D: TRBD1
DNA: TGTGCCAGCAGCCACTCCGGGACAGAAGAGACCCAGTACTTC
CDR3: CASSHSGTEETQYF